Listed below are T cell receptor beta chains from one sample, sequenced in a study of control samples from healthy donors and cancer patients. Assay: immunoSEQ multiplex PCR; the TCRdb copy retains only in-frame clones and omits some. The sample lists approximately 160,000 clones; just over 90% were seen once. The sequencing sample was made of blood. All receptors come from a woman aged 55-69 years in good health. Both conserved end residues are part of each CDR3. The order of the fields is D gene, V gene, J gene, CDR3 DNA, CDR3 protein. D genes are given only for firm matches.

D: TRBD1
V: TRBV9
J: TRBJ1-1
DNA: TGTGCCAGCAGCGTAGACGAGGGGGCCGGTTACGAAGCTTTCTTT
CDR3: CASSVDEGAGYEAFF

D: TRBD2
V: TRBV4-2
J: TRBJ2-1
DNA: TGTGCCAGCAGCCGCGAGCGGGGGAACAATGAGCAGTTCTTC
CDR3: CASSRERGNNEQFF

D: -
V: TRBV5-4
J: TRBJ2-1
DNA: TGTGCCAGCAGCGTGAACCCGGCCCTGGACCTCAATGAGCAGTTCTTC
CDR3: CASSVNPALDLNEQFF

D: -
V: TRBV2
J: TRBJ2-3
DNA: TGTGCCAGCAGGAACTCCGGGACCGTCACAGATACGCAGTATTTT
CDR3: CASRNSGTVTDTQYF

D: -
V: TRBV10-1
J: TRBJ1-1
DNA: TGCGCCAGCAGACGGGACTCGAACACTGAAGCTTTCTTT
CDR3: CASRRDSNTEAFF

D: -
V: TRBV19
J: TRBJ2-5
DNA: TGTGCCAGTAGTATAGAAGAGACCCAGTACTTC
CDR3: CASSIEETQYF

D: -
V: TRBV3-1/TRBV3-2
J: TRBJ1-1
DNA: TGTGCCAGCAGCCCCCCAGGTGACACTGAAGCTTTCTTT
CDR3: CASSPPGDTEAFF

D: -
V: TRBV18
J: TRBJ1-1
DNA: TGTGCCAGCTCACCAAGGGTCCCAATGAACACTGAAGCTTTCTTT
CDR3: CASSPRVPMNTEAFF

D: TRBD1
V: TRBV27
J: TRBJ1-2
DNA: TGTGCCAGCAGTTTAAGGGGGACAGGGGTCGGCTACACCTTC
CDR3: CASSLRGTGVGYTF

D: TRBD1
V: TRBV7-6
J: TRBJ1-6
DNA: TGTGCCAGCAGCCCCCCGGGACAGGGGAATTCACCCCTCCACTTT
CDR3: CASSPPGQGNSPLHF

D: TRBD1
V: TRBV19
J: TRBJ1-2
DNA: TGTGCCAGTAGGCCCGGGGACAGTTTGTTAATTTATGGCTACACCTTC
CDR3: CASRPGDSLLIYGYTF

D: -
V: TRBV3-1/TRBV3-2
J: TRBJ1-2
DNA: TGTGCCAGCAGCCAAGTAGGAGGGGATGGCTACACCTTC
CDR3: CASSQVGGDGYTF

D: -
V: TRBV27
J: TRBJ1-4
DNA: TGTGCCAGCAGTTTGTGGGGGGGAGCTGGAAAACTGTTTTTT
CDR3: CASSLWGGAGKLFF

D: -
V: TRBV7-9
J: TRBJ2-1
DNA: TGTGCCAGCAGCTTACAGGACACAGAGCAGTTCTTC
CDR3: CASSLQDTEQFF

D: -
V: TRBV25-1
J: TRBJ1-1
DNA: TGTGCCAGCAGTGGACTTGTGACAGGTATTCTAAAAGCTTTCTTT
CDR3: CASSGLVTGILKAFF

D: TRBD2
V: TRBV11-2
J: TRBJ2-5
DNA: TGTGCCAGCAGCTTAGTCGGGGGGACTCAAGAGACCCAGTACTTC
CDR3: CASSLVGGTQETQYF

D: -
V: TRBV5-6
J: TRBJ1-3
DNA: TGTGCCAGCAGCTTGTACTTACTGTCTGGGGGAAACACCATATATTTT
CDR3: CASSLYLLSGGNTIYF

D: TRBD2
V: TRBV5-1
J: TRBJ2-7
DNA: TGCGCCAGCAGCTGGGGGACTAGCGGCGAGCAGTACTTC
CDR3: CASSWGTSGEQYF

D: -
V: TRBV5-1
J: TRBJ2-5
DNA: TGCGCCAGCAGCACCGGTAGCCAAGAGACCCAGTACTTC
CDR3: CASSTGSQETQYF

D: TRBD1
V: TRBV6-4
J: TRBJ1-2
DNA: TGTGCCAGCAGGGGACAGGGGCCCAACTATGGCTACACCTTC
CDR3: CASRGQGPNYGYTF

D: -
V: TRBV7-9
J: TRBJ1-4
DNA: TGTGCCAGCAGCCGTGGGGGGGCGTATGAAAAACTGTTTTTT
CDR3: CASSRGGAYEKLFF